The 27 T cell receptor beta chains below come from one sample, sequenced in a study of a mutant IDH1 vaccine in newly diagnosed glioma. Profiled with immunoSEQ multiplex PCR; TCRdb holds only in-frame clones, not every one. The sample lists about 48,000 clones; 79% were seen once. The antigens for these receptors are not known. The time point here: week 35, safety follow-up. Each dose of the vaccine consisted of 300 ug of mutant IDH1 20-mer peptide, with topical imiquimod. The sample here was PBMCs, taken from a glioma patient whose treatment included an IDH1 peptide vaccine. These receptor sequences come from a man aged 35-49 years with glioma.

This clone occurred a few times. The rearrangement links TRBV6-1 to TRBJ1-6, with 10 bases matching TRBD1. This CDR3 region has 15 residues. Trimming at V came to 6 bases and at J to 8 bases, leaving 7 bases not matched to a gene. Germline loops: CDR1 MNHNS, CDR2 SASEGT. The CDR3 region is CASRRGQGTDSPLHF. The CDR3, as DNA: TGTGCCAGCAGGAGGGGACAGGGGACGGATTCACCCCTCCACTTT.

V is TRBV29-1 and J is TRBJ1-4, with 8 nucleotides matching TRBD1. The J segment lost 4 bases and the V segment lost 6 bases, leaving 7 bases of the junction unmatched. CDR3 length: 14 residues. CDR1 is SQVTM and CDR2 is ANQGSEA in the germline V gene. CDR3 amino acids: CSVQGAIGNEKLFF. The CDR3 DNA reads as TGCAGCGTCCAGGGGGCCATCGGTAATGAAAAACTGTTTTTT. The variable domain in full, with the rest retrieved from reference TRBV29-1 and TRBJ1-4, is SAVISQKPSRDICQRGTSLTIQCQVDSQVTMMFWYRQQPGQSLTLIATANQGSEATYESGFVIDKFPISRPNLTFSTLTVSNMSPEDSSIYLCSVQGAIGNEKLFFGSGTQLSVL.

This chain connects TRBV15 to TRBJ1-5; D uncertain. The germline V and J ends were trimmed by 0 bases and 0 bases, with 6 bases remaining between them. The germline gives CDR1 LNHNV, CDR2 YYDKDF (reference sequence). The CDR3 totals 15 residues. DNA of the CDR3: TGTGCCACCAGCAGAGATGGGTATAGCAATCAGCCCCAGCATTTT. This codes for CATSRDGYSNQPQHF.

J is TRBJ2-7 and V is TRBV7-9; D is unresolved. CDR1 SEHNR and CDR2 FQNEAQ come from the germline V gene (reference sequence). The CDR3 loop spans 15 amino acids. Trimming pared 1 base from V and 0 bases from J, leaving 10 bases between. DNA of the CDR3: TGTGCCAGCAGCTTAGGGCAGCTAAGCTCCTACGAGCAGTACTTC. It is translated as CASSLGQLSSYEQYF.

The CDR3 sequence: CASSQRGAAHEQYF. The CDR3 DNA sequence: TGTGCCAGCAGCCAGCGGGGGGCGGCCCACGAGCAGTACTTC. The chain uses TRBV11-2 and TRBJ2-7; 9 nucleotides line up with TRBD2. Germline CDR1 is SGHAT and CDR2 is FQNNGV. The CDR3 runs 14 residues. Trimming at V came to 5 bases and at J to 5 bases, leaving 7 bases not matched to a gene.

This rearrangement joins TRBV27 to TRBJ2-5, with a tentative D call TRBD2 (5 bases). Germline V CDR1 and CDR2: MNHEY, SMNVEV (reference sequence). The CDR3 length is 13 residues. V was trimmed by 8 bases and J by 4 bases, leaving 14 bases between them. The CDR3 sequence: CASQFRGGETQYF. CDR3 DNA: TGTGCCAGCCAATTCAGAGGAGGAGAGACCCAGTACTTC.

This clone was seen more than once but under ten times. One end of the junction fails to match germline, which may point to a read error. This chain joins TRBV10-3 and TRBJ2-5; maybe TRBD2 (5 bases). Germline-derived CDR1 and CDR2 are ENHRY and SYGVKD. CDR3 length equals 13 residues. In DNA, the CDR3 is TGTGCCATCAGTGAGGACTACCAGGAGACCCAGTACTTC. Protein: CAISEDYQETQYF.

The chain combines TRBV11-3 with TRBJ2-7; 8 positions agree with TRBD2. The J segment lost 1 base and the V segment lost 5 bases, leaving 10 bases of the junction unmatched. CDR1 is SGHNT, CDR2 YENEEA, per germline. This CDR3 spans 16 amino acids. The CDR3 bases are TGTGCCAGCAGCCCCCCTCCGGGGGGGTTATCCTACGAGCAGTACTTC. This sequence encodes CASSPPPGGLSYEQYF. Using reference TRBV11-3 and TRBJ2-7 for the parts outside the CDR3, the full variable domain is EAGVVQSPRYKIIEKKQPVAFWCNPISGHNTLYWYLQNLGQGPELLIRYENEEAVDDSQLPKDRFSAERLKGVDSTLKIQPAELGDSAVYLCASSPPPGGLSYEQYFGPGTRLTVT.

The rearrangement joins TRBV4-2 to TRBJ2-3, with 8 bases lining up with TRBD2. V lost 0 bases to trimming and J lost 5 bases; unmatched junction nucleotides: 7. The CDR3 contains 16 residues. The V gene's germline CDR1 is LGHNA and CDR2 YNFKEQ. CDR3: CASSQDQSGGVDTQYF. In DNA form, the CDR3 reads TGTGCCAGCAGCCAAGATCAGAGCGGGGGAGTAGATACGCAGTATTTT.

The chain recombines TRBV18 with TRBJ2-1; no clear D gene. The germline V gene encodes CDR1 KGHSH and CDR2 LQKENI. CDR3 size: 13 residues. V gave up 1 base and J gave up 9 bases, with 10 bases separating them. The CDR3 DNA is TGTGCCAGCTCACCACAGAAGCAGGTTGAGCAGTTCTTC. It is translated as CASSPQKQVEQFF.

The J gene is TRBJ2-3, the V gene TRBV5-6, with a weak D call TRBD1 (6 bases). Trimming took 0 bases from V and 1 from J, leaving 15 bases between them. The length of the CDR3 is 17 residues. Germline V gene data show CDR1 as SGHDT and CDR2 as YYEEEE. The chain's CDR3 is CASSLEGWAGGTDTQYF. CDR3 sequence (DNA): TGTGCCAGCAGCTTGGAGGGTTGGGCAGGGGGCACAGATACGCAGTATTTT.

This chain links TRBV30 with TRBJ1-1; 8 bases fit TRBD1. This CDR3 comprises 14 residues. Trimming took 5 bases from V and 3 from J; bases not matched to a gene: 8. Germline assignment: CDR1 GTSNPN and CDR2 SVGIG (reference sequence). The CDR3 sequence: CAWDRGGGYTEAFF. The CDR3, as DNA: TGTGCCTGGGACAGGGGAGGGGGATACACTGAAGCTTTCTTT.

CDR3 DNA sequence: TGTGCCAGCAGCCAAAACCAGGGGAAGCATCAGCCCCAGCATTTT. Encoded protein: CASSQNQGKHQPQHF. This sequence joins TRBV7-8 and TRBJ1-5; D perhaps matches TRBD1 (6 bases). The CDR3 extends over 15 amino acids. Looked up from germline, CDR1 is SGHVS and CDR2 is FQNEAQ. The V end was cut by 5 bases, the J end by 5 bases, with 16 bases between.

The chain has TRBV19 and TRBJ1-5; 8 bases agree with TRBD1. The ends lost 7 bases at V and 3 bases at J; junction bases unmatched: 11. This CDR3 region has 16 residues. In germline, CDR1 is LNHDA, CDR2 SQIVND (reference sequence). DNA for the CDR3: TGTGCCAGTATCCTCACAGGGGGGGCCCCCAATCAGCCCCAGCATTTT. Translating it yields CASILTGGAPNQPQHF. Based on the CDR3 plus reference TRBV19 and TRBJ1-5, the full variable domain is DGGITQSPKYLFRKEGQNVTLSCEQNLNHDAMYWYRQDPGQGLRLIYYSQIVNDFQKGDIAEGYSVSREKKESFPLTVTSAQKNPTAFYLCASILTGGAPNQPQHFGDGTRLSIL.

This clone was counted once. The chain recombines TRBV19 with TRBJ1-2; tentative D call: TRBD1 (6 bases). V lost 4 bases and J 8 bases, leaving 14 bases between the germline ends. The CDR3 has 13 residues. CDR1 LNHDA and CDR2 SQIVND come from the germline V gene (reference sequence). As DNA, the CDR3 is TGTGCCAGTAGTACCCAACAGGGTAGGGGCTACACCTTC. Residues: CASSTQQGRGYTF.

The chain has TRBV5-1 and TRBJ1-2; D perhaps matches TRBD1 (5 bases). Trimming pared 2 bases from V and 6 bases from J, leaving 14 bases between. Germline CDR1 and CDR2: SGHRS and YFSETQ. The CDR3 runs 14 residues. The CDR3: CASSLGDWGNGYTF. CDR3 nucleotides: TGCGCCAGCAGCTTAGGGGACTGGGGGAATGGCTACACCTTC.

The chain carries TRBV7-9 and TRBJ1-2; D gene uncertain. Trimming shortened V by 8 bases and J by 2 bases, and 6 bases separated the two germline ends. The CDR3 is 11 residues long. Germline CDR1 reads SEHNR; CDR2 reads FQNEAQ (reference sequence). Here the CDR3 DNA reads TGTGCCAGCGGGAGGAACTATGGCTACACCTTC. Translated, it gives CASGRNYGYTF.

This chain connects TRBV10-3 to TRBJ2-3; the match to TRBD1 covers 9 bases. The CDR3 length is 16 residues. V shed 0 bases, J shed 5 bases, and the junction held 6 bases outside the gene matches. Per the germline V gene, CDR1 is ENHRY and CDR2 is SYGVKD. The CDR3 DNA is TGTGCCATCAGTGAGTCAACAGGGGGCCTAAAAGATACGCAGTATTTT. Translating it yields CAISESTGGLKDTQYF.

CDR3 DNA: TGTGCCAGCAGCCAAGATGAGAGGGGTTACAATGAGCAGTTCTTC. Protein product: CASSQDERGYNEQFF. The chain joins TRBV4-2 to TRBJ2-1; D is perhaps TRBD1 or TRBD2 (5 bases each). The V end was cut by 0 bases, the J end by 4 bases, with 10 bases between. This CDR3 has 15 amino acids. Germline values: CDR1 LGHNA, CDR2 YNFKEQ.

The J gene is TRBJ1-1, the V gene TRBV7-8; a weak D match, TRBD1 (6 bases). CDR1 is SGHVS, CDR2 FQNEAQ, per germline. V lost 5 bases, J lost 5 bases, and 15 bases lay in between. The CDR3 consists of 14 residues. The CDR3 sequence is CASSGRTEDTEAFF. In DNA, the CDR3 is TGTGCCAGCAGCGGGCGGACAGAGGATACTGAAGCTTTCTTT.

The chain has TRBV4-1 and TRBJ2-6; D possibly corresponds to TRBD1 (6 bases). Germline V CDR1 and CDR2: MGHRA, YSYEKL. Trimming stripped 4 bases from V and 0 bases from J, with 13 bases between. This CDR3 spans 17 amino acids. CDR3 nucleotides: TGCGCCAGCAGCCGCGTACAACAGGGCTCTGGGGCCAACGTCCTGACTTTC. Amino acid sequence: CASSRVQQGSGANVLTF.

The chain uses TRBV5-1 and TRBJ1-5; D is undetermined. Trimming pared 2 bases from V and 5 bases from J, leaving 11 bases between. The CDR3 spans 14 residues. Germline V lookup: CDR1 SGHRS, CDR2 YFSETQ. CDR3 sequence reads: CASSLTGFDQPQHF. The CDR3, as DNA: TGCGCCAGCAGCTTAACGGGGTTCGATCAGCCCCAGCATTTT.

This chain connects TRBV6-5 to TRBJ2-3; 8 nucleotides align to TRBD1. This CDR3 region has 15 residues. The junction had 7 bases not matched to a gene; V was cut back by 6 bases and J by 2 bases. Looked up from germline, CDR1 is MNHEY and CDR2 is SVGAGI. The CDR3 DNA is TGTGCCAGCAGCCCGAACAGGGGGTACACAGATACGCAGTATTTT. Amino acids: CASSPNRGYTDTQYF.

The rearrangement uses TRBV19 and TRBJ1-6; D gene unclear. V was shortened by 5 bases and J by 6 bases, with 11 bases between the two germline ends. Germline CDR1 is LNHDA and CDR2 is SQIVND (reference sequence). This CDR3 has 14 amino acids. In nucleotides, the CDR3 is TGTGCCAGTAGTCCAGGCGTCCTTAATTCACCCCTCCACTTT. Amino acids: CASSPGVLNSPLHF.

J is TRBJ1-2 and V is TRBV2; the match to TRBD1 covers 10 bases. CDR1 and CDR2 (germline): SNHLY, FYNNEI. The CDR3 spans 14 residues. V dropped 7 bases and J dropped 3; count of bases not matched to a gene: 5. The CDR3 reads CASKTGGGYYGYTF. In DNA form, the CDR3 reads TGTGCCAGCAAGACAGGGGGCGGATACTATGGCTACACCTTC.

The chain has TRBV18 and TRBJ1-2, with D perhaps matching TRBD1 (5 bases). The V gene's germline CDR1 is KGHSH and CDR2 LQKENI. This CDR3 comprises 14 residues. The V end lost 5 bases, the J end lost 4 bases, and 14 bases lay between the germline ends. The CDR3 sequence is CASSSSAGPYGYTF. The CDR3 DNA reads TGTGCCAGCTCATCCTCCGCAGGGCCCTATGGCTACACCTTC.

The rearrangement uses TRBV5-1 and TRBJ2-1; D is unclear. The length of the CDR3 is 13 residues. Germline V gene sequence: CDR1 SGHRS, CDR2 YFSETQ. V lost 0 bases and J lost 6, with 7 bases in between. This chain's CDR3 is CASSLGSSNEQFF. As DNA, the CDR3 is TGCGCCAGCAGCTTGGGGAGCAGCAATGAGCAGTTCTTC.